This TCR beta chain is drawn from a study of cytomegalovirus exposure and HLA in healthy donors (dated by TCRdb to about 2017). Study-wide context: In an earlier analysis of several hundred of the donors, approximately 300 Gb of sequence data and 90 million to 120 million unique TCR beta sequences from some 170 million T cells were reported. Roughly 300 gigabases of sequencing data and roughly 80 million unique TCR sequences made up an early release that covered 500 to 700 HLA-typed donors. Among the roughly 400 genotyped donors, around 81% belonged to the genetic ancestry cluster associated with self-reported Caucasian donors. The study was designed to test whether signatures of past pathogen exposure could be identified by cataloging public T cell receptors. The T cell repertoires of roughly 660 subjects were profiled by immunosequencing and related to cytomegalovirus serostatus. Besides the first cohort of approximately 670 subjects, a separate validation cohort made up of 120 different subjects was used. To predict cytomegalovirus infection status, the study brought together high-throughput TCR immunosequencing, statistical association of individual TCRs with disease status, and machine learning. To study patterns of TCR occurrence, a later analysis re-analyzed previously published TCR beta repertoires from 550 to 800 donors and added high-resolution HLA genotyping. Rather than using new phenotypic data, the later analysis identified candidate immune exposures from TCR beta sequences and from how often those sequences occurred across donors. An earlier analysis of roughly 580 of the donors used high-throughput TCR beta sequencing to judge whether each TCR beta V gene segment behaved as functional or pseudogenic. Donor age, sex, ethnicity and CMV serostatus were collected together with the repertoire data. In a later genetic analysis, genome-wide SNP genotypes for about 55% of the roughly 670 donors were used, and that subset was treated as a discovery cohort. Every repertoire in the discovery cohort had been generated on one and the same sequencing platform. HLA typing covered class I and class II loci at four-digit resolution. Typing coverage differed by locus: A, B, C, DRB1 and DQB1 were typed in about 629-640 donors, DQA1 in around 500, DPA1 in over 600, and DPB1 in just under 490. Several DR-DQ haplotypes were treated as single units for association and clustering because of strong linkage in the cohort. Among a few hundred genotyped donors of the cohort, an average of roughly 240,000 unique TCR beta nucleotide sequences were sequenced per donor, roughly 18% of them non-productive. Broad study findings and their caveats: It was suggested by the authors that the approach could potentially be generalized to other disease states and immunological phenotypes. A later analysis found that TCR association rates varied across HLA loci, with DRB1 alleles showing the most associated TCRs and HLA-C alleles the fewest. In a later analysis, HLA-associated TCR beta chains showed more clonal expansion and lower generation probabilities than non-associated chains that were equally common. In a later genetic analysis, fewer N-insertions in productive TCRs were reported among donors in an Asian-associated ancestry cluster than the roughly 700-donor mean. When HLA alleles, especially DR and DQ, strongly co-occurred, TCR associations were difficult to assign to individual alleles. In an earlier analysis of approximately 600 of the donors, most TCR beta V segments were observed in productive rearrangements about 87% or about 30% of the time, broadly matching IMGT annotations. Linkage disequilibrium might explain the correlated functional status among segregating V segments, but an unknown experimental factor could not be ruled out. A further reported finding was that TCR beta sequences accurately predicted the HLA-A and HLA-B alleles for most subjects in the first cohort. Because HLA typing was unavailable for some donors at each locus, only the typed subset was used in association tests. Roughly 17 rarely observed V segments, including chromosome 9 orphons, were excluded from the earlier analysis of some 590 of the donors because counts were too low. Several of the top co-occurrence clusters appeared to be linked to parvovirus B19, influenza, CMV and Epstein-Barr virus, according to a later analysis. The study listed 164 TCR beta chains as associated with cytomegalovirus. In this cohort, only TCR beta chains were sequenced, and detectable features were limited by the absence of alpha or paired-chain data. CMV serostatus was the only immune exposure information available for the cohort. According to a later analysis, most CMV-associated TCR beta chains appeared to be HLA-restricted, and the HLA associations seemed to be driven largely by CMV exposure. The presence/absence analyses assumed that sequencing depth was roughly uniform across donors, and that assumption may not be true. A cluster of highly shared sequence variants was judged likely to represent a technical artifact of the sequencing pipeline. Three of the identified cytomegalovirus-associated TCR beta chains were confirmed in vitro to be specific for cytomegalovirus antigens. Cytomegalovirus status was reported to be diagnosed by the classifier with high specificity and sensitivity in both the original and validation cohorts. Some IMGT-functional V segments, including TRBV6-2 and TRBV6-3, could not be distinguished by the 87-base-pair reads and were therefore excluded. Specific HLA alleles were associated with 15,000 to 20,000 TCR beta sequences at a false discovery rate of 0.05 in a later analysis. A later genetic analysis associated a missense DCLRE1C variant with V-gene and J-gene trimming of TCR beta chains, and an independent cohort replicated the association. Across donors, most TCR sequences were observed very rarely, whereas some public TCRs were present in many individuals.

Germline trimming amounts to 7 bases on V and 7 bases on J, with 17 as the count of junction bases outside the gene matches. From the cysteine through the phenylalanine, the CDR3 covers 17 amino acids. The read is trimmed to its CDR3 DNA, 51 bases read in frame from base 1. CDR1 and CDR2 (LNHDA, SQIVND) derive from the germline V gene (reference sequence). The cohort comprised several hundred healthy bone marrow donors. All cohort members were sampled while nominally healthy, although unrecorded immune exposures were likely present. The donor tested CMV seronegative, placing the donor among the 300 to 450 seronegative members of the cohort. A peripheral blood sample was collected from each donor, and TCR beta sequencing was performed on peripheral blood mononuclear cells. The Qiagen DNeasy Blood Extraction Kit was used to extract genomic DNA from the blood cell samples. About this clone: Its antigen is unknown. One base away there is no much larger clone; base qualities are not given.

The library was built by means of the immunoSEQ multiplex PCR assay. For the multiplex PCR, a mixture combining 60 forward primers for TCR Vbeta segments and 13 reverse primers for TCR Jbeta segments was used. The CDR3 region of rearranged TCR beta genes was amplified from genomic DNA with a multiplex PCR assay. On the Illumina HiSeq System, the amplified TCR beta libraries were sequenced as 87-base-pair reads. The original pipeline was this. In a later analysis, some 80 million unique TCR beta chains were counted across the roughly 670 repertoires, and approximately 11 million of these chains were shared by at least two donors. To remove PCR and sequencing errors, raw reads were error-corrected and collapsed into unique sequences using a nearest-neighbor algorithm that merged closely related sequences. To assign V, D and J gene segments, CDR3 sequences were aligned to IMGT reference sequences. For a sequence to be retained, a match of at least six nucleotides was required to both a V gene segment and a J gene segment. Rearrangements were called productive when the CDR3 lacked stop codons and stayed in frame with V and J; all others were non-productive. Following IMGT convention, CDR3 was defined as the stretch from the second conserved V-encoded cysteine to the conserved J-encoded phenylalanine. Sequences without an unambiguous match to a single V gene segment were excluded from the earlier analysis of 587 of the donors. In an earlier analysis of 587 of the donors, a V segment was called functional when productive rearrangements were above 56.7%, and segregating when the standard deviation between donors exceeded 5%. A statistical classification framework was built to diagnose cytomegalovirus status from the catalog of TCR beta chain sequences. In a later analysis, V and J genes were assigned by comparing TCR nucleotide sequences against IMGT/GENE-DB human TR gene sequences. In a later analysis, CDR3 sequences and most-parsimonious VDJ recombination scenarios were assigned using the TCRdist pipeline. In a later analysis, every TCR beta chain was defined by the combination of its CDR3 amino acid sequence and its V-gene family, and reads without a unique V-gene family were dropped. A later analysis removed several hundred highly shared, low-generation-probability nucleotide sequences to deal with suspected cross-contamination and a sequencing artifact. A later analysis calculated a clonal expansion index for each public chain from normalized within-repertoire ranks of inferred template counts. A later analysis computed generation probabilities with a VDJ recombination model fitted to out-of-frame rearrangements, and checked the results against IGoR. In a later analysis, hypergeometric tests were used to score TCR-TCR, TCR-HLA and TCR-CMV co-occurrence, with a repertoire-size bias correction applied to TCR pairs. To estimate false discovery rates, a later analysis permuted the HLA or CMV assignments 20 times. In a later analysis, co-occurring TCRs were grouped using DBSCAN, and TCRdist sequence similarity was added for clustering within HLA-allele-positive subsets. Co-occurrence clustering excluded repertoires with fewer than 30,000 or more than 120,000 public chains, plus five with anomalous nucleotide sharing. TCRdb took over this immuneACCESS table, retaining in-frame rearrangements with V and J assigned. Such tables are incomplete; in checked studies, under half of the missing clones stem from an unresolved V gene, and the remainder is unexplained. V, J and clone size are those of that table, while D and trimming were read from the DNA. This sample gives 120,000 to 150,000 clones in total; about 72% of them show up just once. 2% to 2.5% of the sample is held by the ten biggest clonotypes.

The sequence is built from TRBV19 and TRBJ2-2, with 8 bases matching TRBD1. The sample taken for sequencing was PBMCs. This receptor was obtained from a man aged 35-49 years in good health and CMV-seronegative. At the DNA level, the sequence is TGTGCCAGTACCTCGCCCCGCACAACAGGGGGTAACGGGGAGCTGTTTTTT. The encoded protein is CASTSPRTTGGNGELFF.